These 16 T cell receptor beta chains were sequenced from one sample in a study of shared clonotypes between healthy human individuals. Some clones are missing from TCRdb's copy, which holds only in-frame ones; the method was immunoSEQ multiplex PCR. The top ten hold 0.36% of the sample, which has fewer than 1.8 million clones, approximately 98.5% seen once. The sequenced sample was naive CD4+ T cells sorted from blood. The subset here: CD45RA+ positively selected. These receptors all come from a man aged 25-40 years in good health.

The gene calls are TRBV28 and TRBJ2-7; 7 bases map to TRBD2. Germline CDR1 MDHEN, CDR2 SYDVKM. This CDR3 contains 15 residues. Germline trimming cut 2 bases from V and 5 bases from J; bases unmatched to any gene: 9. CDR3: CASSLGGRARNEQYF. CDR3 nucleotides: TGTGCCAGCAGTTTAGGGGGGAGGGCTCGGAACGAGCAGTACTTC.

The rearrangement uses TRBV5-4 and TRBJ1-4, with a tentative D call TRBD1 (5 bases). The CDR3 is made up of 16 amino acids. Looked up from germline, CDR1 is SGHNT and CDR2 is YYREEE (reference sequence). The V end was cut by 4 bases, the J end by 0 bases, with 13 bases between. Here the CDR3 reads CASSANTGATNEKLFF. CDR3 DNA sequence: TGTGCCAGCAGCGCGAATACAGGCGCAACTAATGAAAAACTGTTTTTT.

The V and J genes are TRBV7-6 and TRBJ1-5; 8 nucleotides align to TRBD1. This CDR3 region has 14 residues. Per germline, CDR1 SGHVS and CDR2 FNYEAQ. With V trimmed by 5 bases and J by 3 bases, 3 bases remained unmatched. The CDR3: CASSADRVNQPQHF. The CDR3 DNA sequence: TGTGCCAGCAGCGCGGACAGGGTCAATCAGCCCCAGCATTTT. Supplemented by reference TRBV7-6 and TRBJ1-5, the full variable domain reads GAGVSQSPRYKVTKRGQDVALRCDPISGHVSLYWYRQALGQGPEFLTYFNYEAQQDKSGLPNDRFSAERPEGSISTLTIQRTEQRDSAMYRCASSADRVNQPQHFGDGTRLSIL.

The V gene is TRBV10-1, the J gene TRBJ2-5; possibly TRBD1 for D (6 bases). The V and J ends lost 6 bases and 2 bases respectively, with 10 bases between them. The CDR3 has 13 amino acids. The germline CDR1 and CDR2 sequences are WNHNN and SYGVQD (reference sequence). This CDR3 is CASSQGQQETQYF. CDR3 bases: TGCGCCAGCAGCCAAGGACAGCAAGAGACCCAGTACTTC.

This chain uses TRBV7-2 with TRBJ1-1; D perhaps matches TRBD1 (6 bases). CDR3 length: 17 amino acids. Trimming cost V 0 bases and J 1 base, with 15 bases left between them. Per the germline V gene, CDR1 is SGHTA and CDR2 is FQGNSA. The DNA of the CDR3 is TGTGCCAGCAGCTTAGCTTTTGGTACAGGGTCGAACACTGAAGCTTTCTTT. It translates to CASSLAFGTGSNTEAFF.

The rearrangement joins TRBV19 to TRBJ2-7; 8 bases agree with TRBD1. Per germline, CDR1 LNHDA and CDR2 SQIVND (reference sequence). This CDR3 spans 14 amino acids. V was clipped by 3 bases and J by 6 bases; unmatched bases: 7. CDR3 nucleotides: TGTGCCAGTAGTATTCCAGGGACAGGCCGCGAGCAGTACTTC. Protein product: CASSIPGTGREQYF.

The chain employs TRBV29-1 and TRBJ2-5; 8 bases map to TRBD2. V shed 3 bases, J shed 7 bases, and the junction held 4 bases outside the gene matches. CDR1 and CDR2 (germline): SQVTM, ANQGSEA. This CDR3 has 12 residues. The CDR3 loop reads CSVDAGGGTQYF. The DNA of the CDR3 is TGCAGCGTTGATGCGGGGGGAGGGACCCAGTACTTC.

The chain combines TRBV28 with TRBJ2-1; TRBD2 matches 10 bases. Per the germline V gene, CDR1 is MDHEN and CDR2 is SYDVKM. The CDR3 contains 18 residues. The ends lost 6 bases at V and 0 bases at J; junction bases unmatched: 11. The CDR3 DNA is TGTGCCAGCAGGTCGACTAGCGGGCTACCAAGCTCCTACAATGAGCAGTTCTTC. It translates to CASRSTSGLPSSYNEQFF.

DNA for the CDR3: TGTGCCAGCAGTACTCCGGCGGAAGCTTTCTTT. This sequence encodes CASSTPAEAFF. The rearrangement uses TRBV28 and TRBJ1-1, with D unclear. Germline CDR1 is MDHEN and CDR2 is SYDVKM. The CDR3 extends over 11 amino acids. Trimming pared 5 bases from V and 8 bases from J, leaving 9 bases between. Complete variable domain (other parts from reference TRBV28 and TRBJ1-1): DVKVTQSSRYLVKRTGEKVFLECVQDMDHENMFWYRQDPGLGLRLIYFSYDVKMKEKGDIPEGYSVSREKKERFSLILESASTNQTSMYLCASSTPAEAFFGQGTRLTVV.

The chain employs TRBV7-9 and TRBJ1-1; 9 nucleotides agree with TRBD1. Per germline, CDR1 SEHNR and CDR2 FQNEAQ (reference sequence). This CDR3 spans 18 amino acids. V lost 5 bases, J lost 0 bases, and 13 bases stayed unmatched. DNA of the CDR3: TGTGCCAGCAGCCCAGCGGGGGGGACAGGGCTCATGAACACTGAAGCTTTCTTT. It translates to CASSPAGGTGLMNTEAFF. Together with reference TRBV7-9 and TRBJ1-1, the CDR3 gives the full variable domain: DTGVSQNPRHKITKRGQNVTFRCDPISEHNRLYWYRQTLGQGPEFLTYFQNEAQLEKSRLLSDRFSAERPKGSFSTLEIQRTEQGDSAMYLCASSPAGGTGLMNTEAFFGQGTRLTVV.

This chain joins TRBV23-1 and TRBJ2-1; D might be TRBD1 (5 bases). TRBV23-1 is flagged as an ORF with uncertain function. Trimming removed 2 bases at V and 8 bases at J, with 13 bases between. This CDR3 is built from 14 residues. CDR3 nucleotides: TGCGCCAGCAGTCAACGGGTCAGGGTGTATGAGCAGTTCTTC. This sequence encodes CASSQRVRVYEQFF.

The chain employs TRBV6-6 and TRBJ1-3, with D perhaps matching TRBD1 (5 bases). Trimming pared 10 bases from V and 7 bases from J, leaving 23 bases between. CDR3 length: 15 amino acids. CDR1 MNHNY and CDR2 SVGAGI come from the germline V gene (reference sequence). CDR3 nucleotide sequence: TGTGCCAACGACCCGAGGGGTTACCTTCGGAACACCATATATTTT. Its translation: CANDPRGYLRNTIYF.

The chain employs TRBV7-2 and TRBJ2-7; D may match TRBD1 or TRBD2 (5 bases each). V gave up 5 bases and J gave up 6 bases, with 14 bases separating them. The CDR3 contains 13 residues. Germline V gene lookup returns CDR1 SGHTA and CDR2 FQGNSA. The CDR3: CASSLGGRGEQYF. The CDR3 DNA follows: TGTGCCAGCAGCCTTGGGGGAAGGGGCGAGCAGTACTTC. Complete variable domain (other parts from reference TRBV7-2 and TRBJ2-7): GAGVSQSPSNKVTEKGKDVELRCDPISGHTALYWYRQSLGQGLEFLIYFQGNSAPDKSGLPSDRFSAERTGGSVSTLTIQRTQQEDSAVYLCASSLGGRGEQYFGPGTRLTVT.

For this clone: This CDR3 is also generated by other DNA sequences in the sample. V gene TRBV29-1 combines with J gene TRBJ1-4, with TRBD1 matching 7 bases. The CDR3 sequence is 13 residues long. Germline CDR1 and CDR2: SQVTM and ANQGSEA. V was pared by 1 base and J by 6 bases, with 2 bases of the junction left unmatched. Here the CDR3 reads CSVEGQGDEKLFF. The CDR3, as DNA: TGCAGCGTTGAAGGGCAGGGGGATGAAAAACTGTTTTTT.

This chain connects TRBV5-1 to TRBJ2-7; 11 bases are a match to TRBD1. Germline V CDR1 and CDR2: SGHRS, YFSETQ. This CDR3 spans 15 amino acids. Trimming took 4 bases from V and 4 from J; bases not matched to a gene: 7. In nucleotides, the CDR3 is TGCGCCAGCAGCAACGGACAGGGGGCTAGTTACGAGCAGTACTTC. It specifies CASSNGQGASYEQYF.

The chain joins TRBV28 to TRBJ2-3; the D is unclear. Germline values: CDR1 MDHEN, CDR2 SYDVKM. The CDR3 has 15 residues. Trimming took 3 bases from V and 0 from J, leaving 10 bases between them. CDR3 residues: CASSFAFVSTDTQYF. In DNA form, the CDR3 reads TGTGCCAGCAGTTTTGCTTTTGTTAGCACAGATACGCAGTATTTT.